This TCR beta chain originates from a study of T cells in localized non-small cell lung cancer. Study-level points and caveats: The highest T cell clonality was in uninvolved adjacent lung, above tumor. Elevated blood T cell density was associated with longer overall survival. Without multi-region sequencing, intratumor heterogeneity could not be excluded.

Using immunoSEQ multiplex PCR, the repertoire was profiled, and TCRdb retains in-frame clones only, with some absent. The table has approximately 70,000 clones, roughly four fifths seen once. V shed 6 bases and J 1 base; nucleotides not matched to a gene: 0. The germline CDR1 and CDR2 sequences are LNHDA and SQIVND (reference sequence). The CDR3 is made up of 13 amino acids. As regards this clone: The antigen remains unidentified.

This TCR was recovered from a man aged 35 to 70 with stage II lung adenocarcinoma. V and J are TRBV19 and TRBJ1-1; TRBD1 aligns across 9 bases. Specimen: PBMCs, collected before any cancer treatment. The CDR3 is CASRGQGNTEAFF. CDR3 nucleotides: TGTGCCAGTAGGGGACAGGGGAACACTGAAGCTTTCTTT.